This T cell receptor (beta chain) was profiled in a study of shared clonotypes between healthy human individuals. Study details: Per donor, three plates held CD4 naive cells, three held CD4 memory, two held CD8 naive and one held CD8 memory. General observations from the study: Naive CD4 clonotypes were shared across a few donors at about 5%. Lower generation probabilities were found for non-shared clonotypes than for those shared by all four donors.

TCRdb's table, derived via immunoSEQ multiplex PCR, lists solely in-frame clones and lacks some. The sample carries some 2,100,000 clones, approximately 94% recorded once. V was trimmed by 8 bases and J by 3 bases, leaving 12 bases between them. CDR3 length: 13 amino acids. The germline gives CDR1 SNHLY, CDR2 FYNNEI. A note on this clone: Its antigen remains unknown.

The investigators split CD4+ cells into a CD45RA+ naive subset and a CD45RA-negative memory subset. The sequencing input was naive CD4+ T cells sorted from blood. The subset was: CD45RA+ positively selected. The chain carries TRBV2 and TRBJ2-3, with a weak D call TRBD1 (6 bases). The clonotype was recovered from a man aged 18 to 29 in good health. The CDR3 loop is CASYQGQTDTQYF. The CDR3 nucleotides are TGTGCCAGCTACCAGGGGCAAACAGATACGCAGTATTTT.